Below are 22 T cell receptor beta chains sequenced from a single sample in a study of cytomegalovirus exposure and HLA in healthy donors. Method: immunoSEQ multiplex PCR; TCRdb's copy keeps in-frame clones and lacks some. The data contain over 45,000 clones, 85% to 95% of them seen just once; the ten biggest clones take up 0.95% to 1.3%. The sequenced material came from PBMCs. The receptor set was obtained from a man aged 18 to 35 in good health and CMV-seronegative.

The V call is TRBV7-2, the J call TRBJ2-6; TRBD2 might be the D (5 bases). The CDR3 totals 15 residues. Germline CDR1 reads SGHTA; CDR2 reads FQGNSA. V lost 6 bases, J lost 1 base, and 10 bases lay in between. CDR3 loop: CASRPRGSGANVLTF. CDR3 DNA: TGTGCCAGCAGGCCTAGAGGGTCTGGGGCCAACGTCCTGACTTTC.

This sequence joins TRBV15 and TRBJ2-2; D uncertain. Trimming removed 1 base at V and 2 bases at J, with 8 bases between. The CDR3 length is 15 residues. The germline V gene encodes CDR1 LNHNV and CDR2 YYDKDF (reference sequence). CDR3 sequence: CATSRGPSNTGELFF. The CDR3 DNA reads TGTGCCACCAGCAGAGGTCCTAGTAACACCGGGGAGCTGTTTTTT.

This clone was found once. For the CDR3, the DNA is TGTGCCAGCAGTTCAGCGGGTTCCTATAATTCACCCCTCCACTTT. It encodes CASSSAGSYNSPLHF. The chain employs TRBV27 and TRBJ1-6; no clear D. The CDR3 loop spans 15 amino acids. The germline V and J ends were trimmed by 4 bases and 1 base, with 8 bases remaining between them. Germline lookup yields CDR1 MNHEY and CDR2 SMNVEV (reference sequence).

The chain carries TRBV28 and TRBJ2-4; weak D call: TRBD2 (5 bases). The CDR3 spans 14 residues. V was shortened by 7 bases and J by 4 bases, with 14 bases between the two germline ends. Germline V gene lookup returns CDR1 MDHEN and CDR2 SYDVKM. CDR3 bases: TGTGCCAGCATCCCCTCTGTAGCGAAAAACATTCAGTACTTC. Its protein product is CASIPSVAKNIQYF.

J is TRBJ1-1 and V is TRBV5-1; D is perhaps TRBD1 (6 bases). The V gene's germline CDR1 is SGHRS and CDR2 YFSETQ. V lost 0 bases, J lost 6 bases, and 15 bases lay in between. CDR3 length: 15 amino acids. The CDR3 coding sequence is TGCGCCAGCAGCTTGGGGGGATCCGAGGGGGCTGAAGCTTTCTTT. This translates into CASSLGGSEGAEAFF.

The chain employs TRBV4-1 and TRBJ2-5; 12 nucleotides match TRBD2. CDR1 MGHRA and CDR2 YSYEKL come from the germline V gene. Unmatched junction bases numbered 16, after V lost 0 bases and J lost 5 bases. The CDR3 runs to 20 residues. CDR3: CASSQDKVASGRAWGETQYF. CDR3 coding DNA: TGCGCCAGCAGCCAAGATAAAGTGGCTAGCGGGAGGGCCTGGGGTGAGACCCAGTACTTC.

The CDR3 protein is CASSPTGTRNQPQHF. CDR3 nucleotides: TGTGCCAGCAGCCCTACCGGGACAAGAAATCAGCCCCAGCATTTT. The rearrangement uses TRBV9 and TRBJ1-5, with D perhaps matching TRBD1 (6 bases). Trimming cost V 4 bases and J 4 bases, with 15 bases left between them. CDR1 and CDR2 (germline): SGDLS, YYNGEE. The CDR3 is made up of 15 amino acids.

This chain joins TRBV6-5 and TRBJ1-1, with D possibly being TRBD1 (6 bases). Trimming took off 6 bases at V and 2 bases at J, with 13 bases between the two ends. Germline V gene data show CDR1 as MNHEY and CDR2 as SVGAGI. This CDR3 has 14 residues. CDR3 bases: TGTGCCAGCAGCCCGGGACAAAGAAACACTGAAGCTTTCTTT. Protein: CASSPGQRNTEAFF.

The chain couples TRBV10-1 to TRBJ2-5, with TRBD2 identical over 7 bases. The germline CDR1 and CDR2 sequences are WNHNN and SYGVQD (reference sequence). CDR3 length: 14 residues. V lost 4 bases, J lost 5 bases, and 7 bases stayed unmatched. The DNA of the CDR3 is TGCGCCAGCAGTGTTGCGGGAGCTGGGGAGACCCAGTACTTC. Its protein product is CASSVAGAGETQYF.

This clone was seen just once. The genes are TRBV28 and TRBJ2-7, with a tentative D call TRBD1 (6 bases). From germline, CDR1 is MDHEN and CDR2 SYDVKM. Trimming removed 8 bases from V and 2 bases from J, with 13 bases in between. The CDR3 is made up of 13 amino acids. In nucleotides, the CDR3 is TGTGCCAGCGTTGGAACAGGGACCTACGAGCAGTACTTC. This translates into CASVGTGTYEQYF.

The chain uses TRBV6-1 and TRBJ2-2, with no clear D. From germline, CDR1 is MNHNS and CDR2 SASEGT. CDR3 size: 14 residues. Trimming shortened V by 4 bases and J by 3 bases, and 9 bases separated the two germline ends. The CDR3 DNA follows: TGTGCCAGCAGTGGAGCGTCTGACACCGGGGAGCTGTTTTTT. Residues: CASSGASDTGELFF.

This chain links TRBV28 with TRBJ1-5; 7 bases fit TRBD1. Germline assignment: CDR1 MDHEN and CDR2 SYDVKM. The CDR3 is 17 amino acids. The V and J ends lost 4 bases and 2 bases, in that order; junction bases with no gene match: 11. CDR3 amino acids: CASSSLSTGFGNQPQHF. CDR3 DNA: TGTGCCAGCAGTTCCCTCTCGACAGGGTTTGGCAATCAGCCCCAGCATTTT. Complete variable domain (other parts from reference TRBV28 and TRBJ1-5): DVKVTQSSRYLVKRTGEKVFLECVQDMDHENMFWYRQDPGLGLRLIYFSYDVKMKEKGDIPEGYSVSREKKERFSLILESASTNQTSMYLCASSSLSTGFGNQPQHFGDGTRLSIL.

This chain links TRBV5-1 with TRBJ2-7; 7 bases agree with TRBD1. J gave up 6 bases and V 0 bases, and 3 bases lay outside the gene matches. There are 13 residues in the CDR3. Germline V CDR1 and CDR2: SGHRS, YFSETQ. The CDR3, as DNA: TGCGCCAGCAGCTTGGACAGGGGCGTCGAGCAGTACTTC. Translating gives CASSLDRGVEQYF.

J is TRBJ1-1 and V is TRBV14, with D maybe TRBD1 (5 bases). Germline V gene sequence: CDR1 SGHDN, CDR2 FVKESK. Trimming removed 0 bases at V and 4 bases at J, with 12 bases between. The CDR3 runs to 15 residues. The CDR3 bases are TGTGCCAGCAGCCAAGATGAGGGGAGGGTCACTGAAGCTTTCTTT. It yields the protein CASSQDEGRVTEAFF.

The CDR3 region is CASSHDSFNEKLFF. CDR3 bases: TGCGCCAGCAGCCACGACAGCTTTAATGAAAAACTGTTTTTT. The V gene is TRBV4-3, the J gene TRBJ1-4; tentative D call: TRBD1 (5 bases). V lost 3 bases, J lost 4 bases, and 9 bases lay in between. CDR3 size: 14 residues. Germline lookup yields CDR1 LGHNA and CDR2 YSLEER.

This rearrangement joins TRBV28 to TRBJ2-7; TRBD1 matches 8 bases. Germline V CDR1 and CDR2: MDHEN, SYDVKM. CDR3 length equals 16 residues. Unmatched junction bases numbered 14, after V lost 8 bases and J lost 2 bases. The CDR3 is CASSLRGQGAPYEQYF. In DNA, the CDR3 is TGTGCCAGCTCTTTAAGGGGGCAGGGGGCGCCCTACGAGCAGTACTTC.

The gene calls are TRBV28 and TRBJ2-2; unclear D gene. CDR1 is MDHEN, CDR2 SYDVKM, per germline. This CDR3 contains 17 residues. V was trimmed by 4 bases and J by 0 bases, leaving 15 bases between them. The DNA of the CDR3 is TGTGCCAGCAGTTCCCTGATCGTAGAAGCGAACACCGGGGAGCTGTTTTTT. Residues: CASSSLIVEANTGELFF.

The CDR3 DNA sequence: TGTGCCAGCAGCCAAGATCCCGGAGGGCAGAGCACCGGGGAGCTGTTTTTT. This sequence encodes CASSQDPGGQSTGELFF. This chain links TRBV14 with TRBJ2-2; D might be TRBD2 (6 bases). This CDR3 has 17 residues. Germline V gene data show CDR1 as SGHDN and CDR2 as FVKESK. Trimming removed 0 bases from V and 4 bases from J, with 15 bases in between.

The chain combines TRBV23-1 with TRBJ2-1; D is uncertain. TRBV23-1 is an open reading frame, and its role is uncertain. V lost 6 bases to trimming and J lost 10 bases, with 7 bases between them. The CDR3 is 10 residues long. As DNA, the CDR3 is TGCGCCAGCAGCTCTAGGGAGCAGTTCTTC. Its protein product is CASSSREQFF.

CDR3 loop: CASSQEGGQGRSETQYF. In DNA, the CDR3 is TGCGCCAGCAGCCAAGAAGGAGGACAGGGGAGGTCCGAGACCCAGTACTTC. The chain employs TRBV4-1 and TRBJ2-5, with 9 bases fitting TRBD1. The J segment lost 5 bases and the V segment lost 0 bases, leaving 10 bases of the junction unmatched. The CDR3 covers 17 residues. The V gene's germline CDR1 is MGHRA and CDR2 YSYEKL.

The V gene is TRBV20-1, the J gene TRBJ1-2; D perhaps matches TRBD1 (6 bases). CDR3 size: 10 residues. Per germline, CDR1 DFQATT and CDR2 SNEGSKA (reference sequence). The V end was cut by 5 bases, the J end by 8 bases, with 9 bases between. CDR3 protein: CSADQGGYTF. CDR3 DNA sequence: TGCAGTGCTGACCAGGGGGGCTACACCTTC.

The chain uses TRBV5-5 and TRBJ2-7; 9 bases match TRBD1. CDR3 length: 14 amino acids. With 4 bases clipped from V and 3 bases from J, the junction kept 5 bases outside the gene matches. CDR1 and CDR2 (germline): SGHKS, YYEKEE (reference sequence). The CDR3 DNA is TGTGCCAGCAGCAGGGGGGACAGGGTCTACGAGCAGTACTTC. Amino acids: CASSRGDRVYEQYF.